The clone carrying this TCR beta chain has just a few counts. J gave up 7 bases and V 5 bases, and 4 bases lay outside the gene matches. CDR1 is SGHTA, CDR2 FQGNSA, per germline. The CDR3 runs 13 residues. This specimen belongs to a study of human T cells and chemical hapten exposure. Turning to the study itself: Patch tests delivered 0.01% DPC to the upper back and were evaluated at 6 days. Per-sample TCR yield variability stemmed mainly from small pooled library volume differences.

Time point reported: patch test 1, 2 weeks after DPC sensitization. As to treatment: therapeutic diphenylcyclopropenone sensitization with weekly scalp DPC. Total RNA extraction was carried out from unfractionated whole blood. Each CDR3 protein gets one entry after TCRdb re-called the RACE reads with MiXCR. The table lists some 180,000 distinct CDR3 sequences, about 22% of them singletons, with approximately 6.7% in the top ten. This receptor was obtained from a woman between 50 and 59 years old with alopecia areata. Some clones in this sample may be carry-over from other donors' samples. The sample in question was whole blood, obtained in connection with sensitization to the hapten diphenylcyclopropenone (DPC). The rearrangement uses TRBV7-2 and TRBJ1-1; 10 bases map to TRBD1. CDR3 DNA: TGTGCCAGCAGCACTGGGACAGGGGTTGAAGCTTTCTTT. It translates to CASSTGTGVEAFF.